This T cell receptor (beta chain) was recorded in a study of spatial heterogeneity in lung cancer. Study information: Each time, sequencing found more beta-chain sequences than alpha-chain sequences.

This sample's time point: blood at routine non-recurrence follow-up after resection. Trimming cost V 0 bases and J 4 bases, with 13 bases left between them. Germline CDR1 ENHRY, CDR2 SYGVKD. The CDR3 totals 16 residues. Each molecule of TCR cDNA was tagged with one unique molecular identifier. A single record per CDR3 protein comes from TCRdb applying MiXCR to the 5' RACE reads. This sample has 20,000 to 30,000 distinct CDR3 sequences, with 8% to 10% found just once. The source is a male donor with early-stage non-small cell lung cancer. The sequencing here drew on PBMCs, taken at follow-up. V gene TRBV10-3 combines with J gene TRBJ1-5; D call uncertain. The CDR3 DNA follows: TGTGCCATCAGTGAGTCCTTTCCACAGCATAATCAGCCCCAGCATTTT. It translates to CAISESFPQHNQPQHF.